The 30 T cell receptor beta chains reported below all come from one sample, sequenced in a study of response to subunit inactivated influenza vaccine (dated by TCRdb to 2016 to 2019). The library was generated by RT-PCR. The instrument was an Illumina HiSeq 2500. TCRdb applied fastp at Q25 and MiXCR to the public reads, then kept only in-frame beta chains. Each entry merges the rows of one CDR3 protein and shows their most common DNA and genes. The sample records 450,000 to 550,000 distinct CDR3 sequences, 25% of which are singletons. Approximately 2% of the sample goes to the ten largest clones. The sequencing used CD4+ T cells sorted from PBMCs, collected around 5 days after vaccination. The receptor set was obtained from a man over 45 who received an inactivated influenza vaccine. Donor details come from another sample of the same person, matched by shared clones.

This chain links TRBV10-3 with TRBJ2-3, with 11 nucleotides matching TRBD1. V lost 10 bases and J lost 4; bases outside the gene matches: 7. CDR1 and CDR2 from the germline V gene are ENHRY and SYGVKD. The CDR3 is made up of 14 amino acids. This CDR3 reads CATTDRGHADTQYF. The CDR3 DNA follows: TGTGCCACAACGGACAGGGGGCACGCAGATACGCAGTATTTT.

This chain joins TRBV7-9 and TRBJ2-5, with D possibly TRBD2 on 6 matching bases. Germline V CDR1 and CDR2: SEHNR, FQNEAQ (reference sequence). CDR3 length: 15 amino acids. The germline V and J ends were trimmed by 4 bases and 2 bases, with 14 bases remaining between them. CDR3 DNA sequence: TGTGCCAGCAGCTCCTTGGGGACTGGACAAGAGACCCAGTACTTC. It codes for CASSSLGTGQETQYF. Variable domain in full (rest from reference TRBV7-9 and TRBJ2-5): DTGVSQNPRHKITKRGQNVTFRCDPISEHNRLYWYRQTLGQGPEFLTYFQNEAQLEKSRLLSDRFSAERPKGSFSTLEIQRTEQGDSAMYLCASSSLGTGQETQYFGPGTRLLVL.

This chain uses TRBV6-2 or TRBV6-3 with TRBJ2-7; 8 bases fit TRBD2. Germline assignment: CDR1 MNHEY and CDR2 SVGEGT. The CDR3 loop spans 15 amino acids. V shed 5 bases and J 3 bases; nucleotides not matched to a gene: 9. CDR3 sequence (DNA): TGTGCCAGCAGTACTAAAGCGGGAGTATACTACGAGCAGTACTTC. This codes for CASSTKAGVYYEQYF.

The chain joins TRBV10-3 to TRBJ2-5; D is uncertain. The CDR3 contains 16 residues. Germline values: CDR1 ENHRY, CDR2 SYGVKD. The V end was cut by 0 bases, the J end by 5 bases, with 16 bases between. The CDR3 DNA sequence: TGTGCCATCAGTGAGTCTGGTGCCGTAATGGGGGAGACCCAGTACTTC. It specifies CAISESGAVMGETQYF.

The chain recombines TRBV6-6 with TRBJ1-3; weak D call: TRBD1 (6 bases). Deletions cut 2 bases from V and 4 bases from J, with 6 bases between. The CDR3 has 13 amino acids. Germline lookup yields CDR1 MNHNY and CDR2 SVGAGI (reference sequence). The CDR3 loop is CASSYTGGNTIYF. In nucleotides, the CDR3 is TGTGCCAGCAGTTACACAGGGGGAAACACCATATATTTT.

The chain links TRBV11-1 to TRBJ2-3; 9 positions agree with TRBD1. Germline assignment: CDR1 SGHAT and CDR2 FQDESV (reference sequence). The CDR3 is 16 amino acids. J was trimmed by 6 bases and V by 5 bases; bases with no gene match: 12. CDR3 region: CASSSIQGAWADTQYF. In DNA form, the CDR3 reads TGTGCCAGCAGCAGTATACAGGGGGCTTGGGCTGATACGCAGTATTTT.

V is TRBV29-1 and J is TRBJ1-1; D remains ambiguous. This CDR3 spans 13 amino acids. Deletions cut 3 bases from V and 2 bases from J, with 10 bases between. Germline CDR1 SQVTM, CDR2 ANQGSEA. As DNA, the CDR3 is TGCAGCGTTGACATGGGAAATAACACTGAAGCTTTCTTT. Amino acids: CSVDMGNNTEAFF.

The sample holds many counts of this clonotype. J is TRBJ2-3 and V is TRBV12-3 or TRBV12-4, with D perhaps being TRBD1 or TRBD2 (5 bases each). CDR3 length equals 15 residues. Trimming stripped 6 bases from V and 1 base from J, with 14 bases between. CDR3 nucleotide sequence: TGTGCCAGCAGCCTCCGGGGCGGAGGCACAGATACGCAGTATTTT. As protein: CASSLRGGGTDTQYF.

A few counts support this clonotype. This chain links TRBV24-1 with TRBJ2-7; no definite D call. V was shortened by 0 bases and J by 7 bases, with 6 bases between the two germline ends. Germline V gene data show CDR1 as KGHDR and CDR2 as SFDVKD. CDR3 length: 12 amino acids. In DNA, the CDR3 is TGTGCCACCAGTGATTTGACGGATGAGCAGTACTTC. This gives the protein CATSDLTDEQYF.

The sample holds many counts of this clonotype. The chain has TRBV30 and TRBJ2-7; D perhaps matches TRBD1 (6 bases). CDR1 is GTSNPN and CDR2 is SVGIG in the germline V gene (reference sequence). This CDR3 region has 13 residues. Trimming shortened V by 3 bases and J by 2 bases, and 11 bases separated the two germline ends. The CDR3 DNA reads as TGTGCCTGGAGCAGGGGCCATACCTACGAGCAGTACTTC. This codes for CAWSRGHTYEQYF.

J is TRBJ2-7 and V is TRBV29-1; D is possibly TRBD2 (6 bases). The germline V gene has CDR1 SQVTM and CDR2 ANQGSEA. The ends were cut back, 1 base at V and 0 bases at J, with 10 bases in the middle. The CDR3 extends over 14 amino acids. CDR3 region: CSVEGLVGSYEQYF. The CDR3 DNA follows: TGCAGCGTTGAAGGACTAGTCGGCTCCTACGAGCAGTACTTC.

This clonotype was seen a handful of times. The CDR3 nucleotides read TGTGCCAGCAGCTTCGACACTAGTTGGAGTGAGCAGTTCTTC. Its protein product is CASSFDTSWSEQFF. This chain joins TRBV5-5 and TRBJ2-1; weak D call: TRBD2 (5 bases). Trimming stripped 2 bases from V and 9 bases from J, with 15 bases between. CDR3 length equals 14 residues. Germline CDR1 reads SGHKS; CDR2 reads YYEKEE (reference sequence).

The chain is built from TRBV7-9 and TRBJ2-5; 7 bases fit TRBD2. The CDR3 loop spans 17 amino acids. Unmatched junction bases numbered 8, after V lost 1 base and J lost 0 bases. Germline loops: CDR1 SEHNR, CDR2 FQNEAQ (reference sequence). Here the CDR3 DNA reads TGTGCCAGCAGCTTAGACCGGACTAGTCCCTACCAAGAGACCCAGTACTTC. This sequence encodes CASSLDRTSPYQETQYF.

This clonotype occurred a few times. V gene TRBV12-3 or TRBV12-4 combines with J gene TRBJ2-7; TRBD1 agrees at 7 bases. With 8 bases clipped from V and 2 bases from J, the junction kept 9 bases outside the gene matches. The CDR3 length is 14 residues. The CDR3 DNA sequence: TGTGCCAGCGCTGCCCCCGGGACAGCCTACGAGCAGTACTTC. This gives the protein CASAAPGTAYEQYF.

The sample holds a few counts of this clonotype. This sequence joins TRBV28 and TRBJ2-3, with 11 bases lining up with TRBD2. Germline lookup yields CDR1 MDHEN and CDR2 SYDVKM. With V trimmed by 5 bases and J by 7 bases, 17 bases remained unmatched. CDR3 length: 18 amino acids. CDR3 in amino acids: CASSTRTTLAGGRYTQYF. The CDR3 DNA is TGTGCCAGCAGTACTCGGACAACCCTAGCGGGGGGCCGATATACGCAGTATTTT.

There are a few counts of this clonotype. V is TRBV20-1 and J is TRBJ2-3, with a tentative D call TRBD2 (6 bases). Germline V gives CDR1 DFQATT, CDR2 SNEGSKA (reference sequence). V lost 0 bases to trimming and J lost 3 bases, with 10 bases between them. The CDR3 totals 14 residues. The CDR3 sequence is CSARDGTVTDTQYF. The CDR3 DNA is TGCAGTGCTAGAGATGGGACTGTAACAGATACGCAGTATTTT.

The rearrangement joins TRBV12-3 or TRBV12-4 to TRBJ1-2; D gene unclear. V shed 7 bases and J shed 4 bases, with 13 bases lying between them. This CDR3 is 13 amino acids long. This chain's CDR3 is CASTLGETYGYTF. DNA of the CDR3: TGTGCCAGCACCCTCGGAGAGACCTATGGCTACACCTTC.

This clonotype has only a few counts. The chain combines TRBV4-2 with TRBJ2-7; 11 bases line up with TRBD2. The length of the CDR3 is 17 residues. Germline loops: CDR1 LGHNA, CDR2 YNFKEQ. The V segment lost 1 base and the J segment 2 bases; nucleotides outside the gene matches: 7. The CDR3, as DNA: TGTGCCAGCAGCCAAGGTTCTAGCGGGAGGAGAACCTACGAGCAGTACTTC. This encodes CASSQGSSGRRTYEQYF.

This clonotype showed up just a few times. The chain uses TRBV5-6 and TRBJ2-7; D is possibly TRBD2 (6 bases). This CDR3 comprises 14 residues. Germline V gene lookup returns CDR1 SGHDT and CDR2 YYEEEE. The V and J ends lost 3 bases and 2 bases respectively, with 12 bases between them. This CDR3 reads CASSSGTWAYEQYF. The CDR3 DNA reads as TGTGCCAGCAGCTCCGGGACTTGGGCCTACGAGCAGTACTTC.

In DNA form, the CDR3 reads TGTGCCAGCAGTTACTCGATGGCGGGAGACTACAATGAGCAGTTCTTC. It specifies CASSYSMAGDYNEQFF. This rearrangement joins TRBV6-2 or TRBV6-3 to TRBJ2-1; 7 bases are a match to TRBD2. The J segment lost 3 bases and the V segment lost 0 bases, leaving 5 bases of the junction unmatched. Germline V CDR1 and CDR2: MNHEY, SVGEGT. The CDR3 spans 16 residues.

Only one count was recorded for this clonotype. CDR3 in amino acids: CASRIRGGPGQQYF. CDR3 in DNA: TGTGCCAGCAGGATCAGAGGGGGGCCTGGGCAGCAGTACTTC. The rearrangement uses TRBV2 and TRBJ2-7, with D perhaps assigned TRBD1 or TRBD2 (6 bases each). The germline V gene encodes CDR1 SNHLY and CDR2 FYNNEI. The germline V and J ends were trimmed by 6 bases and 8 bases, with 20 bases remaining between them. This CDR3 is built from 14 residues.

This clonotype has just a few counts. The chain links TRBV6-5 to TRBJ2-6; the D is unclear. V was clipped by 3 bases and J by 0 bases, with 9 bases between them. The V gene's germline CDR1 is MNHEY and CDR2 SVGAGI. The CDR3 sequence is 16 residues long. The CDR3 bases are TGTGCCAGCAGTTATGTCTTCAGCTCTGGGGCCAACGTCCTGACTTTC. Translation: CASSYVFSSGANVLTF.

The sample holds a few counts of this clonotype. The rearrangement links TRBV4-1 to TRBJ2-2; TRBD2 matches at 9 bases. Trimming cost V 4 bases and J 4 bases; bases outside gene matches: 16. CDR3 size: 19 residues. Germline CDR1 is MGHRA and CDR2 is YSYEKL. The CDR3 coding sequence is TGCGCCAGCAGCCCGCAGATCATTCGACTAGCGGATTCCACCGGGGAGCTGTTTTTT. This codes for CASSPQIIRLADSTGELFF.

V is TRBV28 and J is TRBJ1-2; 8 positions agree with TRBD1. The CDR3 is made up of 14 amino acids. Losses at the gene ends were 3 bases for V and 7 bases for J; bases not matched to a gene: 7. Per the germline V gene, CDR1 is MDHEN and CDR2 is SYDVKM. Here the CDR3 reads CASSLAQGARGYTF. The CDR3 DNA follows: TGTGCCAGCAGTTTGGCCCAGGGGGCGCGTGGCTACACCTTC.

This clonotype was detected ten times or more. In DNA, the CDR3 is TGTGCCAGCAGCCCATCGGGGAGAGCCAGAAACACCATATATTTT. Translated, it gives CASSPSGRARNTIYF. The rearrangement uses TRBV7-2 and TRBJ1-3; D gene ambiguous. V dropped 5 bases and J dropped 5 bases, with 16 bases sitting between them. Germline V CDR1 and CDR2: SGHTA, FQGNSA. This CDR3 spans 15 amino acids. The full variable domain, its missing parts supplied by reference TRBV7-2 and TRBJ1-3, is GAGVSQSPSNKVTEKGKDVELRCDPISGHTALYWYRQSLGQGLEFLIYFQGNSAPDKSGLPSDRFSAERTGGSVSTLTIQRTQQEDSAVYLCASSPSGRARNTIYFGEGSWLTVV.

The chain carries TRBV6-1 and TRBJ1-1; TRBD1 matches 9 bases. Trimming removed 5 bases from V and 3 bases from J; junction bases left unmatched: 7. The germline V gene has CDR1 MNHNS and CDR2 SASEGT. CDR3 size: 15 residues. DNA for the CDR3: TGTGCCAGCAGTCCGGGACAGGGTTTGTACACTGAAGCTTTCTTT. Translation: CASSPGQGLYTEAFF.

The chain couples TRBV15 to TRBJ2-1; 7 positions agree with TRBD2. Germline values: CDR1 LNHNV, CDR2 YYDKDF (reference sequence). V shed 6 bases and J 0 bases; nucleotides not matched to a gene: 2. The CDR3 has 14 residues. The CDR3 DNA reads as TGTGCCACCAGAGGCGGGAGCTCCTACAATGAGCAGTTCTTC. Translation gives CATRGGSSYNEQFF.

The rearrangement joins TRBV6-5 to TRBJ2-7; 9 bases are a match to TRBD1. The CDR3 spans 15 residues. J gave up 6 bases and V 0 bases, and 6 bases lay outside the gene matches. Per germline, CDR1 MNHEY and CDR2 SVGAGI. The CDR3 loop is CASSYSGQGSGEQYF. The DNA for the CDR3 is TGTGCCAGCAGTTACTCGGGACAGGGATCTGGCGAGCAGTACTTC.

V and J are TRBV12-3 or TRBV12-4 and TRBJ1-2; 8 bases align to TRBD1. After removal of 6 bases from V and 0 bases from J, the junction contained 9 bases not matched to a gene. The CDR3 runs 16 residues. The CDR3 here is CASRPDRASSNYGYTF. For the CDR3, the DNA is TGTGCCAGCAGACCGGACAGGGCATCCTCTAACTATGGCTACACCTTC.

V gene TRBV24-1 combines with J gene TRBJ2-3; D may be TRBD2 (5 bases). CDR1 and CDR2 (germline): KGHDR, SFDVKD. V lost 0 bases and J 3 bases, leaving 6 bases between the germline ends. The CDR3 sequence is 14 residues long. The CDR3 reads CATSDLSGTDTQYF. Here the CDR3 DNA reads TGTGCCACCAGTGATTTGAGCGGAACAGATACGCAGTATTTT.